The text below deals with one T cell receptor (beta chain). Its antigen remains unknown. A read error is possible here, since a much larger clone lies one base away. Germline V lookup: CDR1 LGHNA, CDR2 YNFKEQ. J was trimmed by 2 bases and V by 0 bases; bases with no gene match: 7. The CDR3 consists of 17 residues. The data are from a study of molecular identifiers for immune sequencing clone quantification. Study observations and caveats: Over 99% of CMV-specific effector molecules, but under 1% of naive ones, were in clones above 20 copies.

TCRdb fed the PCR reads into MiXCR, producing one record per CDR3 protein. The top ten hold 0.7% to 0.95% of the sample, which has approximately 630,000 distinct CDR3 sequences, 25% seen once. The sample was naive CD8+ T cells from blood, with Jurkat cell RNA spiked in. Subset indicated: FACS-sorted CD8+CD4-CCR7+CD45RA+ naive T cells. The receptor comes from a human donor in good health. Some libraries in this study had Jurkat cell RNA spiked in. The V call is TRBV4-2, the J call TRBJ2-7; 10 nucleotides align to TRBD2. CDR3 in amino acids: CASSQELGTSDTYEQYF. CDR3 nucleotides: TGTGCCAGCAGCCAAGAATTAGGGACTAGCGACACCTACGAGCAGTACTTC.